What follows are 20 T cell receptor beta chains derived from one specimen sequenced in a study of T-cell reconstitution after alpha-beta-depleted transplantation in children. Preparation of the TCRbeta library used unique molecular identifiers. TCRdb re-called the PCR reads through MiXCR, storing one row per CDR3 protein. Of 600,000 to 700,000 distinct CDR3 sequences listed, approximately 16% are singletons. The source was PBMCs from the stem cell graft donor, collected from the stem cell graft. The receptor set was obtained from a human donor who donated a stem cell graft to a child with acute myeloid leukemia.

This clonotype was seen only a few times. This rearrangement joins TRBV18 to TRBJ1-2; D possibly corresponds to TRBD1 (5 bases). This CDR3 spans 15 amino acids. The germline V gene has CDR1 KGHSH and CDR2 LQKENI. Between the trimmed V and J ends, which lost 3 bases and 5 bases, there was a span of 16 bases. The CDR3: CASSPIRDAGYGYTF. CDR3 coding DNA: TGTGCCAGCTCACCCATCAGGGATGCGGGGTATGGCTACACCTTC.

The V gene is TRBV6-2 or TRBV6-3, the J gene TRBJ2-1; 7 bases align to TRBD2. The CDR3 extends over 14 amino acids. Germline-derived CDR1 and CDR2 are MNHEY and SVGEGT. V lost 6 bases to trimming and J lost 8 bases; unmatched junction nucleotides: 10. CDR3 nucleotide sequence: TGTGCCAGCAGGAGGGTCGGACTAGTCGATGAGCAGTTCTTC. The encoded protein is CASRRVGLVDEQFF.

This chain links TRBV20-1 with TRBJ2-3, with D unresolved. CDR1 and CDR2 from the germline V gene are DFQATT and SNEGSKA (reference sequence). The V end was cut by 5 bases, the J end by 6 bases, with 9 bases between. The CDR3 runs to 11 residues. The DNA of the CDR3 is TGCAGTGCTCGCAAGGCGGATACGCAGTATTTT. Its protein is CSARKADTQYF.

The chain couples TRBV6-1 to TRBJ2-7; weak D call: TRBD2 (5 bases). The CDR3 has 16 amino acids. V shed 1 base and J shed 1 base, with 14 bases lying between them. The germline gives CDR1 MNHNS, CDR2 SASEGT. In DNA form, the CDR3 reads TGTGCCAGCAGTGAAGAACGGCGTGGCGGGTCCTACGAGCAGTACGTC. Amino acid sequence: CASSEERRGGSYEQYV.

This chain links TRBV5-1 with TRBJ1-1; D might be TRBD1 (5 bases). This CDR3 contains 12 residues. Trimming stripped 6 bases from V and 7 bases from J, with 13 bases between. The germline gives CDR1 SGHRS, CDR2 YFSETQ. This CDR3 reads CASKGLFNEAFF. For the CDR3, the DNA is TGCGCCAGCAAGGGGTTATTTAATGAAGCTTTCTTT.

This clonotype was seen ten or more times. The chain joins TRBV7-2 to TRBJ1-2; D is unresolved. Trimming removed 1 base from V and 3 bases from J, with 9 bases in between. This CDR3 has 14 residues. Germline V gives CDR1 SGHTA, CDR2 FQGNSA. This CDR3 is CASSLGPGDYGYTF. CDR3 nucleotides: TGTGCCAGCAGCTTAGGACCCGGTGACTATGGCTACACCTTC.

This clonotype was counted many times. The chain uses TRBV5-1 and TRBJ2-7, with D perhaps assigned TRBD1 or TRBD2 (6 bases each). The CDR3 length is 13 residues. The V gene's germline CDR1 is SGHRS and CDR2 YFSETQ. V lost 6 bases, J lost 6 bases, and 16 bases lay in between. The chain's CDR3 is CASKIRGTTEQYF. The CDR3 nucleotides are TGCGCCAGCAAAATCCGCGGGACAACCGAGCAGTACTTC.

J is TRBJ2-3 and V is TRBV27; tentatively, D is TRBD2 (5 bases). Deletions cut 3 bases from V and 5 bases from J, with 9 bases between. CDR1 MNHEY and CDR2 SMNVEV come from the germline V gene (reference sequence). The CDR3 is made up of 13 amino acids. This CDR3 is CASSFTLEDTQYF. The CDR3 coding sequence is TGTGCCAGCAGTTTCACACTAGAAGATACGCAGTATTTT.

A few counts support this clonotype. The V call is TRBV11-2, the J call TRBJ2-2, with TRBD2 matching over 8 bases. With V trimmed by 3 bases and J by 0 bases, 3 bases remained unmatched. The CDR3 extends over 16 amino acids. Germline V gene data show CDR1 as SGHAT and CDR2 as FQNNGV. CDR3 sequence reads: CASSLSLAANTGELFF. For the CDR3, the DNA is TGTGCCAGCAGCTTGTCACTAGCGGCGAACACCGGGGAGCTGTTTTTT.

This clonotype was counted a few times. CDR3 loop: CASSSWGAGELFF. Written as DNA, the CDR3 is TGTGCCAGCAGCTCGTGGGGTGCCGGGGAGCTGTTTTTT. The rearrangement links TRBV5-6 to TRBJ2-2; D not certain. Germline CDR1 reads SGHDT; CDR2 reads YYEEEE. V lost 3 bases and J lost 6, with 9 bases in between. The CDR3 has 13 amino acids. The complete variable domain, with remaining parts taken from reference TRBV5-6 and TRBJ2-2, reads DAGVTQSPTHLIKTRGQQVTLRCSPKSGHDTVSWYQQALGQGPQFIFQYYEEEERQRGNFPDRFSGHQFPNYSSELNVNALLLGDSALYLCASSSWGAGELFFGEGSRLTVL.

This clonotype was recorded many times. As DNA, the CDR3 is TGCAGTGCCGTTACTAGCCGAGAGACCCAGTACTTC. Amino acids: CSAVTSRETQYF. The chain joins TRBV20-1 to TRBJ2-5; maybe TRBD2 (6 bases). CDR1 is DFQATT, CDR2 SNEGSKA, per germline (reference sequence). V lost 6 bases and J lost 4, with 12 bases in between. There are 12 residues in the CDR3.

This clonotype has ten or more counts. The chain links TRBV5-6 to TRBJ2-2, with 9 bases lining up with TRBD1. This CDR3 region has 14 residues. The V segment lost 3 bases and the J segment 7 bases; nucleotides outside the gene matches: 4. Germline V CDR1 and CDR2: SGHDT, YYEEEE. The CDR3 DNA reads TGTGCCAGCAGCTGGGACAGGGAGTACGGGGAGCTGTTTTTT. This sequence encodes CASSWDREYGELFF.

This clonotype was seen only a few times. This rearrangement joins TRBV25-1 to TRBJ1-1; the D gene is possibly TRBD1 (6 bases). The V gene lost 8 bases and the J gene lost 4 bases, with 20 bases spanning the gap. Germline-derived CDR1 and CDR2 are MGHDK and SYGVNS. This CDR3 region has 15 residues. The CDR3 region is CASRPWGARFTEAFF. CDR3 nucleotides: TGTGCCAGCCGTCCTTGGGGGGCCCGCTTCACTGAAGCTTTCTTT. The full variable domain, rest sourced from reference TRBV25-1 and TRBJ1-1, is EADIYQTPRYLVIGTGKKITLECSQTMGHDKMYWYQQDPGMELHLIHYSYGVNSTEKGDLSSESTVSRIRTEHFPLTLESARPSHTSQYLCASRPWGARFTEAFFGQGTRLTVV.

This clonotype has a count of ten or more. This chain links TRBV20-1 with TRBJ1-6; 9 bases align to TRBD1. The germline V gene has CDR1 DFQATT and CDR2 SNEGSKA (reference sequence). With 1 base clipped from V and 7 bases from J, the junction kept 5 bases outside the gene matches. The CDR3 length is 15 residues. CDR3: CSARAGTGPNSPLHF. CDR3 coding DNA: TGCAGTGCTAGAGCAGGGACAGGGCCCAATTCACCCCTCCACTTT.

The rearrangement links TRBV12-5 to TRBJ2-3, with TRBD1 as a possible D gene (5 bases). V lost 5 bases and J lost 3, with 6 bases in between. Germline CDR1 and CDR2: LGHNT and FRNRAP. The CDR3 consists of 12 residues. CDR3: CASGPGTDTQYF. CDR3 DNA: TGTGCTAGTGGTCCAGGGACAGATACGCAGTATTTT.

In its sample, this clonotype was seen a few times. V and J are TRBV15 and TRBJ2-5, with D perhaps TRBD1 or TRBD2 (5 bases each). Trimming shortened V by 9 bases and J by 1 base, and 12 bases separated the two germline ends. Germline lookup yields CDR1 LNHNV and CDR2 YYDKDF (reference sequence). CDR3 length equals 13 residues. CDR3 in DNA: TGTGCCACTAGACGGGACCCCCAAGAGACCCAGTACTTC. It encodes CATRRDPQETQYF. The full variable domain, completed using reference TRBV15 and TRBJ2-5, is DAMVIQNPRYQVTQFGKPVTLSCSQTLNHNVMYWYQQKSSQAPKLLFHYYDKDFNNEADTPDNFQSRRPNTSFCFLDIRSPGLGDTAMYLCATRRDPQETQYFGPGTRLLVL.

The chain employs TRBV4-2 and TRBJ2-1, with 7 bases identical to TRBD2. This CDR3 has 16 residues. Germline assignment: CDR1 LGHNA and CDR2 YNFKEQ. With 1 base clipped from V and 7 bases from J, the junction kept 10 bases outside the gene matches. In DNA form, the CDR3 reads TGTGCCAGCAGCCAAGGCGGGGAGGGGAGGTTGAATGAGCAGTTCTTC. This sequence encodes CASSQGGEGRLNEQFF.

In this sample, this clonotype turned up a few times. This chain joins TRBV7-9 and TRBJ1-2; 10 nucleotides align to TRBD1. With V trimmed by 4 bases and J by 4 bases, 6 bases remained unmatched. Germline V CDR1 and CDR2: SEHNR, FQNEAQ (reference sequence). The CDR3 extends over 15 amino acids. This CDR3 reads CASSSGQGLAYGYTF. The DNA for the CDR3 is TGTGCCAGCAGCTCGGGACAGGGGTTGGCCTATGGCTACACCTTC.

The genes are TRBV7-9 and TRBJ2-5, with D unclear. The V end was cut by 1 base, the J end by 2 bases, with 11 bases between. The CDR3 is 15 residues long. Per the germline V gene, CDR1 is SEHNR and CDR2 is FQNEAQ (reference sequence). DNA for the CDR3: TGTGCCAGCAGCTTAGGGTCCCGCAGTCAAGAGACCCAGTACTTC. Residues: CASSLGSRSQETQYF.

V gene TRBV28 combines with J gene TRBJ2-3, with TRBD1 matching 10 bases. Per the germline V gene, CDR1 is MDHEN and CDR2 is SYDVKM. The CDR3 has 15 amino acids. V gave up 8 bases and J gave up 3 bases; unmatched junction bases: 8. The chain's CDR3 is CASLPGQGFTDTQYF. For the CDR3, the DNA is TGTGCCAGCTTGCCGGGACAGGGGTTTACAGATACGCAGTATTTT.